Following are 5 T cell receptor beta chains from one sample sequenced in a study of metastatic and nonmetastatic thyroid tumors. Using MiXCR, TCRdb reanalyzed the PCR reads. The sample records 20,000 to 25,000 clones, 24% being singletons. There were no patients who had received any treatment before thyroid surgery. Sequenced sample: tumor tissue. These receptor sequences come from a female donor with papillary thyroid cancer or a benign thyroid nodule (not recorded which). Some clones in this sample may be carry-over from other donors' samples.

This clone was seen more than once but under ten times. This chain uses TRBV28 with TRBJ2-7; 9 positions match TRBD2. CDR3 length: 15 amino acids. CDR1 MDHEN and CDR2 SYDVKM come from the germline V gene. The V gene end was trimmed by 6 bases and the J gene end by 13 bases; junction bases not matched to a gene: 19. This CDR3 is CASRVATSGSYDQYF. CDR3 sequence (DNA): TGTGCCAGCAGGGTCGCGACTAGCGGATCCTACGATCAATACTTC.

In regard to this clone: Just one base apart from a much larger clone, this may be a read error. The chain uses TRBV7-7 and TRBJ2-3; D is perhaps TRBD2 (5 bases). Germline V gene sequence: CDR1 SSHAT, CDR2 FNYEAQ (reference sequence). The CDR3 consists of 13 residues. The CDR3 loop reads CASSLGSAYTQYF. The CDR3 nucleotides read TGTGCTAGCAGCTTAGGGAGCGCATATACGCAGTATTTT.

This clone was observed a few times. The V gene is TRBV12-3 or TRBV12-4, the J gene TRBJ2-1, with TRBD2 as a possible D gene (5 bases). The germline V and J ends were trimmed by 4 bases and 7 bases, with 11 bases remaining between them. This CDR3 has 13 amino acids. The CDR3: CASSYSGENEQFF. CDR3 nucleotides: TGTGCCAGCAGTTATTCCGGGGAAAATGAGCAGTTCTTC.

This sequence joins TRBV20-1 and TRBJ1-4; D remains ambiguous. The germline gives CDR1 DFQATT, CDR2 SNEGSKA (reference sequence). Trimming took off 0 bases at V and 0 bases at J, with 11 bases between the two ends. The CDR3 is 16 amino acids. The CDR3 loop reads CSARDRAGATNEKLFF. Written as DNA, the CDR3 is TGCAGTGCTAGAGATAGGGCAGGAGCAACTAATGAAAAACTGTTTTTT.

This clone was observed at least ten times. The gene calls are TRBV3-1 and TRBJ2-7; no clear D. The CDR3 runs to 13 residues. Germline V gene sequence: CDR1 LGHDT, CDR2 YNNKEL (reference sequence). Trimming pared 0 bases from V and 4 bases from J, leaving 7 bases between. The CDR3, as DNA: TGTGCCAGCAGCCAAGAAGCCCTTTACGAGCAGTACTTC. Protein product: CASSQEALYEQYF.